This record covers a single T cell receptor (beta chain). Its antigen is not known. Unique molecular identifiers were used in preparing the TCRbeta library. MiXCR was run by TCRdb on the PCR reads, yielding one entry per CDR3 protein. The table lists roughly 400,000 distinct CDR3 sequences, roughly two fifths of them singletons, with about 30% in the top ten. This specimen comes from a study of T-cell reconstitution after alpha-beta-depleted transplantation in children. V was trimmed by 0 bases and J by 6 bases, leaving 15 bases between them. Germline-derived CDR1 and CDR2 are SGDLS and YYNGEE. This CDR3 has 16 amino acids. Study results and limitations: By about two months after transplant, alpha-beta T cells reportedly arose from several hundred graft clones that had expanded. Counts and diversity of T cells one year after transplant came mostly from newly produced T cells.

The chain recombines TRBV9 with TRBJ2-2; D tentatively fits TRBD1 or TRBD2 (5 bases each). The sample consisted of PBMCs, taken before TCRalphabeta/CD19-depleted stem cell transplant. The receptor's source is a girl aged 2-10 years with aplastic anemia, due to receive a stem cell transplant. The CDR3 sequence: CASSVVAGTGAGELFF. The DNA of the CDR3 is TGTGCCAGCAGCGTAGTCGCAGGGACGGGTGCCGGGGAGCTGTTTTTT. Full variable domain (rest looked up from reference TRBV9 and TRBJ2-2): DSGVTQTPKHLITATGQRVTLRCSPRSGDLSVYWYQQSLDQGLQFLIQYYNGEERAKGNILERFSAQQFPDLHSELNLSSLELGDSALYFCASSVVAGTGAGELFFGEGSRLTVL.